This T cell receptor beta chain was found in a study of blood T cell repertoires in COVID-19. TCRdb keeps only in-frame clones here, not all; method: immunoSEQ multiplex PCR. The sample has 250,000 to 300,000 clones; about nine tenths are singletons. The sample holds one count of this clone. V was shortened by 0 bases and J by 5 bases, with 7 bases between the two germline ends. The CDR3 covers 13 residues. The germline V gene encodes CDR1 SNHLY and CDR2 FYNNEI. The V gene is TRBV2, the J gene TRBJ2-5, with unresolved D. Sequencing used PBMCs or T cells enriched from blood (not recorded which). The TCR was taken from a man between 18 and 35 years old who had recovered from COVID-19. As DNA, the CDR3 is TGTGCCAGCAGTGAAGCCCCCCGGGAGACCCAGTACTTC. As protein: CASSEAPRETQYF.